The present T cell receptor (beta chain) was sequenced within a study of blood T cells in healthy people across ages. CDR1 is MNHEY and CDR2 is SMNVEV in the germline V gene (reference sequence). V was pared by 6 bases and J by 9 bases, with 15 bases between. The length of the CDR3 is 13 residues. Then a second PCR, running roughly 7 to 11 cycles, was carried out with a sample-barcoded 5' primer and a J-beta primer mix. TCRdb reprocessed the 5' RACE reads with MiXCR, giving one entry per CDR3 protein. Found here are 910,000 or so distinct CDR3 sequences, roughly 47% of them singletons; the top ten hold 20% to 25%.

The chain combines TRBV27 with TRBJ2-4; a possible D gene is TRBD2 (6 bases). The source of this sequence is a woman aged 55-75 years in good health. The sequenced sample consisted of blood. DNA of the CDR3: TGTGCCAGCAGCGAATCGGGGGTTGGCATTCAGTACTTC. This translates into CASSESGVGIQYF.